One and the same sample provided the 8 T cell receptor beta chains below, sequenced in a study of identifying expanded T cells in peripheral blood. The method was immunoSEQ multiplex PCR; TCRdb's version includes in-frame clones alone and lacks a portion of them. This sample yields over 90,000 clones, of which approximately 91% are seen a single time; under 6% belongs to the top ten. Sequenced: blood. Receptor source: a person aged 18 to 70 in good health.

The chain is built from TRBV19 and TRBJ2-5; possibly TRBD1 for D (6 bases). The CDR3 is 13 residues long. Germline V gene sequence: CDR1 LNHDA, CDR2 SQIVND (reference sequence). Trimming removed 7 bases from V and 0 bases from J, with 9 bases in between. The CDR3 bases are TGTGCCAGTAACCAGGGGTACCAAGAGACCCAGTACTTC. Translated, it gives CASNQGYQETQYF. The variable domain in full, completed from reference TRBV19 and TRBJ2-5, reads DGGITQSPKYLFRKEGQNVTLSCEQNLNHDAMYWYRQDPGQGLRLIYYSQIVNDFQKGDIAEGYSVSREKKESFPLTVTSAQKNPTAFYLCASNQGYQETQYFGPGTRLLVL.

The chain joins TRBV18 to TRBJ2-1, with D unresolved. This CDR3 is built from 15 residues. Looked up from germline, CDR1 is KGHSH and CDR2 is LQKENI. The V end was cut by 0 bases, the J end by 4 bases, with 10 bases between. CDR3 nucleotide sequence: TGTGCCAGCTCACCACCCTCAGAAAAATACAATGAGCAGTTCTTC. Translation gives CASSPPSEKYNEQFF.

The chain couples TRBV23-1 to TRBJ2-5, with 14 bases fitting TRBD2. TRBV23-1 is placed among ORFs of uncertain function. This CDR3 contains 18 residues. Germline trimming cut 3 bases from V and 1 base from J; bases unmatched to any gene: 7. The CDR3 coding sequence is TGCGCCAGCAGTCAGCCGAGACTAGCGGGGGGGATCCAAGAGACCCAGTACTTC. Translation gives CASSQPRLAGGIQETQYF.

The chain links TRBV19 to TRBJ1-2; D is unclear. V lost 10 bases and J lost 5, with 23 bases in between. CDR1 and CDR2 (germline): LNHDA, SQIVND (reference sequence). The CDR3 consists of 15 residues. As DNA, the CDR3 is TGTGCCACCAGCTCGGACGGCGTCGGGCGTTATGGCTACACCTTC. It codes for CATSSDGVGRYGYTF.

This clone came up once. The chain carries TRBV5-1 and TRBJ2-1, with 10 bases lining up with TRBD2. Germline loops: CDR1 SGHRS, CDR2 YFSETQ. With V trimmed by 1 base and J by 8 bases, 3 bases remained unmatched. CDR3 size: 14 residues. The CDR3 loop reads CASSLTSGNHEQFF. CDR3 DNA sequence: TGCGCCAGCAGCTTGACTAGCGGGAACCATGAGCAGTTCTTC.

The J gene is TRBJ2-7, the V gene TRBV11-3, with 7 nucleotides matching TRBD1. Germline V lookup: CDR1 SGHNT, CDR2 YENEEA. Unmatched junction bases numbered 12, after V lost 3 bases and J lost 4 bases. The CDR3 has 16 amino acids. The CDR3 nucleotides read TGTGCCAGCAGCTTTCTACAGGGGAAATCAAATTACGAGCAGTACTTC. Translation gives CASSFLQGKSNYEQYF.

This rearrangement joins TRBV7-8 to TRBJ2-7; 8 bases line up with TRBD2. The germline gives CDR1 SGHVS, CDR2 FQNEAQ. CDR3 length: 15 amino acids. J lost 2 bases, V lost 2 bases, and 5 bases had no gene match. For the CDR3, the DNA is TGTGCCAGCAGCTTAATCGGGGGGGTAACCTACGAGCAGTACTTC. This translates into CASSLIGGVTYEQYF.

The chain combines TRBV15 with TRBJ1-5; D is perhaps TRBD1 (6 bases). Per germline, CDR1 LNHNV and CDR2 YYDKDF (reference sequence). Trimming stripped 7 bases from V and 7 bases from J, with 20 bases between. The CDR3 length is 15 residues. As DNA, the CDR3 is TGTGCCACCAATTCGGGCAGGAACACAGGGCAGCCCCAGCATTTT. Translation: CATNSGRNTGQPQHF.